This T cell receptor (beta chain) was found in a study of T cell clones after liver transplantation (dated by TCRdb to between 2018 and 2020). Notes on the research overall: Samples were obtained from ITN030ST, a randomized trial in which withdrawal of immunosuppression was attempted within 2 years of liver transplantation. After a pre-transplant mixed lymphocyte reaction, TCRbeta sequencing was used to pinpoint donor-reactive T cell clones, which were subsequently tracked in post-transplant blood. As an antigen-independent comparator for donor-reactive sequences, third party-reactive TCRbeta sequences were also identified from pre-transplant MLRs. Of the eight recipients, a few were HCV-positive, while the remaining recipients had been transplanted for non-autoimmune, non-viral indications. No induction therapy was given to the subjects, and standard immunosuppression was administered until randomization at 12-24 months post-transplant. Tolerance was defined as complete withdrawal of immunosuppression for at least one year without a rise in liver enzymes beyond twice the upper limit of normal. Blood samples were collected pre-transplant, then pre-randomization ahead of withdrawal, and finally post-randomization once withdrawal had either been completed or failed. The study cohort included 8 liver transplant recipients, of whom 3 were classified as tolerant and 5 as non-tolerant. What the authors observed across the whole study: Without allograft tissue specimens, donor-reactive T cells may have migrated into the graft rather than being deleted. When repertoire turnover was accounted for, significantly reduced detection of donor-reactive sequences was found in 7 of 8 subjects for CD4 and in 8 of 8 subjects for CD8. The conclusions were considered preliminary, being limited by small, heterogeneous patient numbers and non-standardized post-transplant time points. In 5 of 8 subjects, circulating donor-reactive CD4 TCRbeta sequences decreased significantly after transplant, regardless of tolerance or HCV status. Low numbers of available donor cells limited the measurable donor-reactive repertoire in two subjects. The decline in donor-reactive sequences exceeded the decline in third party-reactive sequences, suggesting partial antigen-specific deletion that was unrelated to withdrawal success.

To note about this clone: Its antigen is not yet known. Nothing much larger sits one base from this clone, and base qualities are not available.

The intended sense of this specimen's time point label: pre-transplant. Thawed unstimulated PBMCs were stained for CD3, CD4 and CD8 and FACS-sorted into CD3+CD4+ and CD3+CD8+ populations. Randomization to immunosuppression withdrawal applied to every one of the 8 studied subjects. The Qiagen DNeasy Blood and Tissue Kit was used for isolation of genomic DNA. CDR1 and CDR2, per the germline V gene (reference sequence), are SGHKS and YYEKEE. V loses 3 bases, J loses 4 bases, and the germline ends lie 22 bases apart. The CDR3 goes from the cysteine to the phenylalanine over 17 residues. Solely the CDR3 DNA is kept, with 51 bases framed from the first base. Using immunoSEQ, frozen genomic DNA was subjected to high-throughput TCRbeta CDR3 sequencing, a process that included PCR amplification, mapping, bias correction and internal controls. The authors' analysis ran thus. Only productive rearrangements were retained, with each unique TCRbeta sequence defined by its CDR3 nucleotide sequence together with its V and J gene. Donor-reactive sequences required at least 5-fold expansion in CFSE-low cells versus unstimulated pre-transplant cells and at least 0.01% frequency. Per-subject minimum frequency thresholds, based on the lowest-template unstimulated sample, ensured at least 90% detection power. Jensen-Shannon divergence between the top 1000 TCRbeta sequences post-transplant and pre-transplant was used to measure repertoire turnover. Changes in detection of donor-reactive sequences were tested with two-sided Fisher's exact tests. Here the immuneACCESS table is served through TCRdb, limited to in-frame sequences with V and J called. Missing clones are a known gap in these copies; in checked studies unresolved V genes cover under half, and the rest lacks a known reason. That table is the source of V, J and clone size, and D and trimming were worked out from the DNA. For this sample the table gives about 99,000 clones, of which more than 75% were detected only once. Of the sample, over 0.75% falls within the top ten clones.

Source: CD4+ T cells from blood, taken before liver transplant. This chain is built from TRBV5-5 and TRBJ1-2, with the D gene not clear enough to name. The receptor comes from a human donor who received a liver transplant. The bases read TGTGCCAGCAGCTCCAGTAACCCGGCTCGCGCCTCCTATGGCTACACCTTC. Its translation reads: CASSSSNPARASYGYTF. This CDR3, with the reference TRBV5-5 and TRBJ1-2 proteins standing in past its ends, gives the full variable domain DAGVTQSPTHLIKTRGQQVTLRCSPISGHKSVSWYQQVLGQGPQFIFQYYEKEERGRGNFPDRFSARQFPNYSSELNVNALLLGDSALYLCASSSSNPARASYGYTFGSGTRLTVV.